These T cell receptor beta chains were read from a single sample in a study of early T cells in non-severe SARS-CoV-2 infection. TCRdb re-derived calls from the 5' RACE reads in MiXCR, one entry per CDR3 protein. In the table there are about 46,000 distinct CDR3 sequences, about 9.3% of which are singletons. The material sequenced was whole blood. These TCRs come from an adult who was a healthcare worker with PCR-confirmed SARS-CoV-2 infection or an uninfected control (not recorded which). The CDR3 runs from the conserved cysteine through the conserved F or W. The D gene is left open where the match is weak.

d_call j_call v_call cdr3_aa
TRBD1 TRBJ1-5 TRBV24-1 CATRGQGNQPQHF
NA TRBJ1-1 TRBV9 CASSRGGAGGTEAFF
NA TRBJ2-5 TRBV29-1 CSVSTVQETQYF
NA TRBJ2-7 TRBV28 CASGTKWTGSYEQYF
TRBD2 TRBJ2-7 TRBV20-1 CSARIPSKTSNYEQYF
TRBD2 TRBJ2-1 TRBV7-6 CASSLDPSGSSYNEQFF
NA TRBJ1-1 TRBV9 CASSVEGNTEAFF
NA TRBJ2-7 TRBV9 CASSVSGTRSYEQYF
NA TRBJ2-1 TRBV6-2/TRBV6-3 CASSYTQPRHSRFF
NA TRBJ1-1 TRBV21-1 CASSNRALNTEAFF
NA TRBJ2-6 TRBV4-3 CASSQYRQNSGANVLTF